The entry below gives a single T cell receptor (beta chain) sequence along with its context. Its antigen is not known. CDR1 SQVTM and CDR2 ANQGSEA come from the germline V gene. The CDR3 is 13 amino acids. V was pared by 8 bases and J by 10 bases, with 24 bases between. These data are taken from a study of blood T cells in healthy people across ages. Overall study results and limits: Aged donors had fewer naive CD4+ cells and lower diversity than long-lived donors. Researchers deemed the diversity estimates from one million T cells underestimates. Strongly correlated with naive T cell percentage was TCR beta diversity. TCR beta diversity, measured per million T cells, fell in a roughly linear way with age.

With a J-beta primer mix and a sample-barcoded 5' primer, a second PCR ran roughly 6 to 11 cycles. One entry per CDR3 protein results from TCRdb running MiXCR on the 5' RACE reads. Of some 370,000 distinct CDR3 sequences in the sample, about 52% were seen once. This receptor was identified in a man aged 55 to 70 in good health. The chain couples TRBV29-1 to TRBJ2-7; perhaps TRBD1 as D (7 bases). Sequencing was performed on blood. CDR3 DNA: TGCAGCTCCTACAGCGGTTCGGGGGACAGTCAGTACTTC. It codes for CSSYSGSGDSQYF.